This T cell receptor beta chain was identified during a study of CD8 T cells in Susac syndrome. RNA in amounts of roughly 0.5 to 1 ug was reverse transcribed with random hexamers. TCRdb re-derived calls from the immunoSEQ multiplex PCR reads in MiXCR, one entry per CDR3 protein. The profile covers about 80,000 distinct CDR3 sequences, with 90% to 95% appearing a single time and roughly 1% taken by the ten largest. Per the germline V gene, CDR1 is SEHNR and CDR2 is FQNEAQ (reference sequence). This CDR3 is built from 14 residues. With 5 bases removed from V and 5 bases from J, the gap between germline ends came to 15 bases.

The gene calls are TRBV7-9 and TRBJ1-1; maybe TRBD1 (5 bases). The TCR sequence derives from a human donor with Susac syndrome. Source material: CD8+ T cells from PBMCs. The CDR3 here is CASSVQEGYTEAFF. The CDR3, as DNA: TGTGCCAGCAGCGTGCAGGAGGGGTATACTGAAGCTTTCTTT.